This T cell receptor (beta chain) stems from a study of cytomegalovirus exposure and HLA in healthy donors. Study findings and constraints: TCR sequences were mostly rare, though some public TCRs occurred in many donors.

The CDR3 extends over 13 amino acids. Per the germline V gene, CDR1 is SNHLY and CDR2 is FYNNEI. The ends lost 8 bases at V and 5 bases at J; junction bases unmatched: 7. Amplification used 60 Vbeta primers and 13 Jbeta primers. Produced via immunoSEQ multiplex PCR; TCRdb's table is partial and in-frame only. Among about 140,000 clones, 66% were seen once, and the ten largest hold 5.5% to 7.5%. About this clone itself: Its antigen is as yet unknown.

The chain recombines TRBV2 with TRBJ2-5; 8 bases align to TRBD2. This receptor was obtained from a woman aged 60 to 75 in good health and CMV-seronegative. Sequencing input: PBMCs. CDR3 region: CASAWEREETQYF. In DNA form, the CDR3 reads TGTGCCAGCGCGTGGGAGCGGGAGGAGACCCAGTACTTC.